A single sample is the source of the 8 T cell receptor beta chains below, sequenced in a study of control samples from healthy donors and cancer patients. Produced via immunoSEQ multiplex PCR; TCRdb's table is partial and in-frame only. The sample gives approximately 150,000 clones, about 90% of which show up once; 1.7% is in the top ten. The sample comprised blood. The receptors originated from a man aged 18 to 30 in good health.

V gene TRBV6-6 combines with J gene TRBJ1-2, with D unresolved. The V gene's germline CDR1 is MNHNY and CDR2 SVGAGI (reference sequence). V lost 5 bases to trimming and J lost 7 bases, with 26 bases between them. CDR3 size: 17 residues. The CDR3 sequence: CASSQDGRAVRSGGYTF. The CDR3 nucleotides are TGTGCCAGCAGTCAGGACGGGAGGGCAGTACGCTCGGGTGGCTACACCTTC.

The rearrangement uses TRBV11-2 and TRBJ2-7, with D perhaps matching TRBD2 (5 bases). The V and J ends lost 4 bases and 1 base respectively, with 8 bases between them. CDR3 size: 13 residues. Per the germline V gene, CDR1 is SGHAT and CDR2 is FQNNGV. In DNA, the CDR3 is TGTGCCAGCAGCTACGGGGTGTCCTACGAGCAGTACTTC. It is translated as CASSYGVSYEQYF.

The CDR3 sequence is CASSQDLASLNTQYF. DNA for the CDR3: TGTGCCAGCAGCCAAGATCTAGCTAGCTTGAATACGCAGTATTTT. The chain has TRBV3-1 (or the pseudogene TRBV3-2) and TRBJ2-3; D is perhaps TRBD2 (5 bases). Germline V gene data show CDR1 as LGHDT and CDR2 as YNNKEL (reference sequence). Trimming shortened V by 0 bases and J by 7 bases, and 14 bases separated the two germline ends. This CDR3 spans 15 amino acids.

The count of this clone is one. The chain joins TRBV3-1 (or the pseudogene TRBV3-2) to TRBJ2-7; 9 bases line up with TRBD1. V trimming: 8 bases; J trimming: 3 bases; junction bases outside the gene matches: 8. The germline CDR1 and CDR2 sequences are LGHDT and YNNKEL (reference sequence). The CDR3 has 14 amino acids. CDR3 sequence reads: CASPWGTGFYEQYF. The DNA for the CDR3 is TGTGCCAGCCCCTGGGGGACAGGGTTCTACGAGCAGTACTTC.

The rearrangement links TRBV11-2 to TRBJ2-1; 9 positions match TRBD2. From germline, CDR1 is SGHAT and CDR2 FQNNGV. The CDR3 is 16 residues long. The V and J ends lost 5 bases and 10 bases, in that order; junction bases with no gene match: 15. Here the CDR3 DNA reads TGTGCCAGCAGCCTTTTAGCGGGGGTCTTACAGCGCGAGCAGTTCTTC. Translated: CASSLLAGVLQREQFF.

This clone was observed once. The chain links TRBV28 to TRBJ2-1, with 12 bases identical to TRBD2. Germline CDR1 reads MDHEN; CDR2 reads SYDVKM. The CDR3 sequence is 15 residues long. V gave up 4 bases and J gave up 4 bases; unmatched junction bases: 2. CDR3 in amino acids: CASSSGTSGYNEQFF. CDR3 DNA sequence: TGTGCCAGCAGTTCGGGGACTAGCGGGTACAATGAGCAGTTCTTC.

This clone appeared a single time. This rearrangement joins TRBV3-1 (or the pseudogene TRBV3-2) to TRBJ2-1; D remains unclear. CDR3 length equals 14 residues. V was shortened by 0 bases and J by 7 bases, with 10 bases between the two germline ends. Germline V lookup: CDR1 LGHDT, CDR2 YNNKEL (reference sequence). The CDR3 sequence is CASSQESVWNEQFF. DNA for the CDR3: TGTGCCAGCAGCCAAGAAAGCGTGTGGAATGAGCAGTTCTTC.

This clone has only one observation. V is TRBV5-6 and J is TRBJ1-6; D is ambiguous. V shed 2 bases and J shed 7 bases, with 4 bases lying between them. This CDR3 is 12 amino acids long. The germline V gene has CDR1 SGHDT and CDR2 YYEEEE. The CDR3 DNA reads as TGTGCCAGCAGCTTCGTCAATTCACCCCTCCACTTT. This codes for CASSFVNSPLHF.